This T cell receptor (beta chain) emerged from a study of cytomegalovirus exposure and HLA in healthy donors (dated by TCRdb to 2016 to 2017). Looking at the study overall: An earlier analysis of some 620 of the donors reported 250 to 350 Gb of sequence data and around 110 million unique TCR beta sequences obtained from about 200 million T cells. An early release that covered more than 550 HLA-typed donors contained about 300 gigabases of sequencing data and 80 million or so unique TCR sequences. Among the roughly 400 genotyped donors, around 79% belonged to the genetic ancestry cluster associated with self-reported Caucasian donors. The study was designed to test whether signatures of past pathogen exposure could be identified by cataloging public T cell receptors. The study used immunosequencing to profile the T cell repertoires of 670 or so subjects and linked those repertoires to cytomegalovirus serostatus. Along with the roughly 610-subject first cohort, a separate validation cohort of more than 90 different subjects was used. To predict cytomegalovirus infection status, the study combined high-throughput TCR immunosequencing, statistical association of individual TCRs with disease status, and machine learning. A later analysis re-analyzed previously published TCR beta repertoires from about 600 donors and added high-resolution HLA genotyping to study TCR occurrence patterns. The later analysis used no new phenotypic data to find candidate immune exposures, relying instead on TCR beta sequences and their occurrence across donors. To decide whether each TCR beta V gene segment behaved as functional or pseudogenic, an earlier analysis of fewer than 750 of the donors relied on high-throughput TCR beta sequencing. Donor age, sex, ethnicity and CMV serostatus were compiled alongside the repertoire data. A later genetic analysis used genome-wide SNP genotypes for about three fifths of the 666 donors, treating that subset as a discovery cohort. All discovery cohort repertoires had been generated using a single sequencing platform. Class I and class II HLA loci were covered by the typing at four-digit resolution. Typing coverage varied by locus: roughly 629-630 donors for A, B, C, DRB1 and DQB1; some 520 for DQA1; 606 for DPA1; roughly 450 for DPB1. Because of strong linkage in the cohort, four to six DR-DQ haplotypes were treated as single units for association and clustering. On average, roughly 200,000 unique TCR beta nucleotide sequences were sequenced per donor among some 420 genotyped donors of the cohort, with 15% to 20% of those sequences being non-productive.

Turning to this clone: Its specific antigen is unknown. Qualities for individual bases were not recorded, and no much larger clone is one base off.

General study outcomes and caveats: It was suggested by the authors that the approach could potentially be generalized to other disease states and immunological phenotypes. In a later analysis, about 16,000 TCR beta sequences were associated with specific HLA alleles at a false discovery rate of 0.05. The classifier was reported to diagnose cytomegalovirus status with high specificity and sensitivity in both the original cohort and the validation cohort. Assigning TCR associations to individual alleles was difficult when HLA alleles, especially DR and DQ, strongly co-occurred. According to a later analysis, parvovirus B19, influenza, CMV and Epstein-Barr virus appeared linked to several top co-occurrence clusters. A further reported finding was that TCR beta sequences accurately predicted the HLA-A and HLA-B alleles for most subjects in the first cohort. A few of the identified cytomegalovirus-associated TCR beta chains were confirmed in vitro to be specific for cytomegalovirus antigens. V-gene and J-gene trimming of TCR beta chains was associated with a missense DCLRE1C variant in a later genetic analysis, and the association was replicated in an independent cohort. A cluster of highly shared sequence variants was judged likely to represent a technical artifact of the sequencing pipeline. Immune exposure information for the cohort was limited to CMV serostatus. The study listed 164 TCR beta chains as associated with cytomegalovirus. Because counts were too low, under 20 rarely observed V segments, including chromosome 9 orphons, were left out of the earlier analysis of roughly 600 of the donors. Some IMGT-functional V segments, including TRBV6-2 and TRBV6-3, could not be told apart with the 87-base-pair reads, so those segments were excluded. In a later analysis, the rate of TCR association differed among HLA loci, with DRB1 alleles having the most associated TCRs and HLA-C alleles having the fewest. Compared with the approximately 670-donor mean, donors in an Asian-associated ancestry cluster had fewer N-insertions in productive TCRs, according to a later genetic analysis. A later analysis found that HLA-associated TCR beta chains were more clonally expanded and had lower generation probabilities than equally common non-associated chains. Sequencing depth was assumed to be roughly uniform across donors in the presence/absence analyses, though that assumption may not hold. Linkage disequilibrium might explain the correlated functional status among segregating V segments, but an unknown experimental factor could not be ruled out. Across donors, most TCR sequences were observed very rarely, whereas some public TCRs were present in many individuals. This cohort had only TCR beta chains sequenced, and the lack of alpha or paired-chain data limited which features could be detected. A later analysis found that most CMV-associated TCR beta chains appeared HLA-restricted, with HLA associations seemingly driven largely by CMV exposure. An earlier analysis of some 590 of the donors showed that most TCR beta V segments appeared in productive rearrangements either about 87% or about 30% of the time, which broadly matched IMGT annotations. Because some donors lacked HLA typing at each locus, the association tests relied only on the typed subset.

From a lookup of the germline V gene, CDR1 and CDR2 are KGHSH and LQKENI. V ends up 4 bases short and J 4 bases short, with an unmatched junction base count of 7. The CDR3, from cysteine to phenylalanine, totals 16 residues. Just the 48-base CDR3 DNA is kept, in frame starting at base 1. Library generation was performed with the immunoSEQ multiplex PCR assay. For the multiplex PCR, a mixture combining 60 forward primers for TCR Vbeta segments and 13 reverse primers for TCR Jbeta segments was used. The CDR3 region of rearranged TCR beta genes was amplified from genomic DNA with a multiplex PCR assay. The amplified TCR beta libraries were sequenced on the Illumina HiSeq System as 87-base-pair reads. As for the authors' bioinformatics: Across the 500 to 750 repertoires, a later analysis counted 80 million or so unique TCR beta chains, 8.5 million to 12 million of which were shared by at least two donors. Raw reads were error-corrected and collapsed into unique sequences by a nearest-neighbor algorithm in which closely related sequences were merged to remove PCR and sequencing errors. CDR3 sequences were aligned to IMGT reference sequences to assign V, D and J gene segments. For a sequence to be retained, a match of at least six nucleotides was required to both a V gene segment and a J gene segment. A rearrangement counted as productive if the CDR3 had no stop codons and remained in frame with V and J, and every other rearrangement counted as non-productive. Following IMGT convention, CDR3 was defined as the stretch from the second conserved V-encoded cysteine up to the conserved J-encoded phenylalanine. Sequences without an unambiguous match to a single V gene segment were excluded from the earlier analysis of over 500 of the donors. In an earlier analysis of several hundred of the donors, a V segment was called functional when productive rearrangements were above 56.7%, and segregating when the standard deviation between donors exceeded 5%. A statistical classification framework was built for diagnosing cytomegalovirus status from the catalog of TCR beta chain sequences. In a later analysis, TCR nucleotide sequences were compared against IMGT/GENE-DB human TR gene sequences so that V and J genes could be assigned. A later analysis assigned CDR3 sequences and most-parsimonious VDJ recombination scenarios with the TCRdist pipeline. In a later analysis, each TCR beta chain was defined by its CDR3 amino acid sequence together with its V-gene family, and reads lacking a unique V-gene family were excluded. In a later analysis, approximately 640 highly shared, low-generation-probability nucleotide sequences were removed to address suspected cross-contamination and a sequencing artifact. A later analysis calculated a clonal expansion index for each public chain from normalized within-repertoire ranks of inferred template counts. In a later analysis, generation probabilities were computed using a VDJ recombination model fitted to out-of-frame rearrangements, and the results were checked against IGoR. In a later analysis, hypergeometric tests were used to score TCR-TCR, TCR-HLA and TCR-CMV co-occurrence, with a repertoire-size bias correction applied to TCR pairs. In a later analysis, false discovery rates were estimated by permuting HLA or CMV assignments 20 times. In a later analysis, co-occurring TCRs were grouped with DBSCAN, and TCRdist sequence similarity was added when clustering was performed within HLA-allele-positive subsets. Repertoires with fewer than 30,000 or more than 120,000 public chains, plus five repertoires with anomalous nucleotide sharing, were excluded from co-occurrence clustering. This is the immuneACCESS table as TCRdb keeps it, with only in-frame sequences that have V and J called. A part of the clones is gone; compared with another copy, unresolved V genes explain less than half, and the rest is unexplained. V and J calls and clone size are those listed in that table; D and trimming were worked out from the DNA. The sample profile shows over 150,000 clones; over 80% of them were found once. The ten largest clones capture over 1.5% of the sample.

The cohort was made up of 500 to 850 healthy bone marrow donors. Cohort members were all nominally healthy when sampled, although unrecorded immune exposures were likely present. The donor was CMV seronegative and belonged to the group of 352 seronegative cohort members. A peripheral blood sample was collected from each donor, and TCR beta sequencing was performed on peripheral blood mononuclear cells. The Qiagen DNeasy Blood Extraction Kit was used to extract genomic DNA from the blood cell samples. Sequencing was done on a sample of PBMCs. The V gene is TRBV18 and the J gene is TRBJ2-1, with 10 bases matching TRBD1. The sequence was obtained from a man aged 50-60 years in good health and CMV-seronegative. The sequenced DNA is TGTGCCAGCTCACAGAACCGGGACAGGGGATACAATGAGCAGTTCTTC. Translated, it gives CASSQNRDRGYNEQFF.